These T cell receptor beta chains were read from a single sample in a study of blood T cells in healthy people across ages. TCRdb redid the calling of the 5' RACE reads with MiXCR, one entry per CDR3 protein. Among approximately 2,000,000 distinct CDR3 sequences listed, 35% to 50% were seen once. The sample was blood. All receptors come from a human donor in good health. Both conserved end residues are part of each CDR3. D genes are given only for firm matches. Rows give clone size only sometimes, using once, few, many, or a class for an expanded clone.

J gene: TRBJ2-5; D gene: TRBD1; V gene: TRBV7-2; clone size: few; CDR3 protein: CASSQVTGGIGTQYF; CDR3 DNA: TGTGCCAGCAGCCAAGTGACAGGGGGTATCGGGACCCAGTACTTC
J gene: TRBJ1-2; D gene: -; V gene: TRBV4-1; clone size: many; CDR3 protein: CASSLQLIDYGYTF; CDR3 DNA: TGCGCCAGCAGCCTTCAGTTAATAGACTATGGCTACACCTTC
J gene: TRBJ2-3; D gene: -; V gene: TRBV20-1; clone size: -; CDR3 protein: CSAFGWVNKDTQYF; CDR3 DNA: TGTAGTGCCTTCGGGTGGGTAAACAAAGATACGCAGTATTTT
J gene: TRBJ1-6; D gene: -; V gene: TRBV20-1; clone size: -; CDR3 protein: CSATPTVVDSPLHF; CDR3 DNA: TGCAGTGCTACCCCGACAGTTGTGGATTCACCCCTCCACTTT
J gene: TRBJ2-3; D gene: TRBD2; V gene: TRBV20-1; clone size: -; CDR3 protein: CSAPRGIAGAPTDTQYF; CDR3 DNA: TGCAGTGCCCCTCGAGGGATAGCGGGGGCCCCCACAGATACGCAGTATTTT
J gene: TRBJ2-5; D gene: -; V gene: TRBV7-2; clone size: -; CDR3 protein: CASSSSTLETQYF; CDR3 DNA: TGTGCCAGCAGCTCCTCTACCCTGGAGACCCAGTACTTC
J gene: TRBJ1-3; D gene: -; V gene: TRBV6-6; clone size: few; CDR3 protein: CATEREAAGNTIYF; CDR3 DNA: TGTGCCACCGAGCGGGAGGCGGCTGGAAACACCATATATTTT
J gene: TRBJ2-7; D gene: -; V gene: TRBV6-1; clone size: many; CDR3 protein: CASSEAYGRVYEQYF; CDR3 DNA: TGTGCCAGCAGTGAAGCGTACGGCAGGGTGTACGAGCAGTACTTC
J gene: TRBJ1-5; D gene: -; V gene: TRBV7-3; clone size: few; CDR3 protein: CASSLYHNQPQHF; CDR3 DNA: TGTGCCAGCAGCTTATACCACAATCAGCCCCAGCATTTT
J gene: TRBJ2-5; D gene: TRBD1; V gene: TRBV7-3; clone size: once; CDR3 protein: CASNLSGTGLETQYF; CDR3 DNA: TGTGCCAGCAACTTGTCCGGGACAGGGCTAGAGACCCAGTACTTC
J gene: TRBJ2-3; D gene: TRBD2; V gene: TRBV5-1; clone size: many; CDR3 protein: CASSFSGFTDTQYF; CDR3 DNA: TGCGCCAGCAGCTTTAGCGGGTTTACAGATACGCAGTATTTT
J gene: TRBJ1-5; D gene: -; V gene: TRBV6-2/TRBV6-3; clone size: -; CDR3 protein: CANSYWQTDWGNQPQHF; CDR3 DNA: TGTGCCAACAGTTACTGGCAGACGGATTGGGGCAATCAGCCCCAGCATTTT
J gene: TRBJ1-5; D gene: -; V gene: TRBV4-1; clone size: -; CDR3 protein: CASSQRRDGRNQPQHF; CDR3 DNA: TGCGCCAGCAGCCAACGCCGGGACGGACGTAATCAGCCCCAGCATTTT
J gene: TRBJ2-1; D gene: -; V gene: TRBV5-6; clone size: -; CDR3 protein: CASSLLGGRLYNEQFF; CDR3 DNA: TGTGCCAGCAGCTTGTTAGGAGGAAGACTCTACAATGAGCAGTTCTTC
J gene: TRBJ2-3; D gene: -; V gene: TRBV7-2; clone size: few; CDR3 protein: CASSFRSSTDTQYF; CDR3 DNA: TGTGCCAGCAGCTTCCGAAGTAGTACAGATACGCAGTATTTT
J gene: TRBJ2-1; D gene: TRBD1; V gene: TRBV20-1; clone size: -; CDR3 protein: CSARDRGYSDEQFF; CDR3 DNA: TGCAGTGCCCGGGACAGGGGCTATTCGGATGAGCAGTTCTTC